This T cell receptor beta chain comes out of a study of blood T cell repertoires in COVID-19. Study context: Samples taken during acute and convalescent COVID-19 were collected in the United States, Italy and Spain. The analysed material was cDNA or gDNA that came from T cells, B-cell-depleted T cells, or PBMCs.

The authors' processing: Quantification of nucleated cells was approximated via reference gene primer amplification. Sequenced by immunoSEQ multiplex PCR; TCRdb stores in-frame clones only, minus some. V and J calls and clone size are copied from that table; D and trimming were computed from the DNA. Of approximately 50,000 clones listed, roughly 90% are singletons. This clone has a single count. V was clipped by 0 bases and J by 9 bases, with 19 bases between them. The CDR3 is made up of 16 amino acids. Germline CDR1 is SGDLS and CDR2 is YYNGEE. This TCR derives from a human donor in a cohort sampled during active COVID-19. The chain carries TRBV9 and TRBJ2-1; D is perhaps TRBD1 (6 bases). The sample taken for sequencing was peripheral blood. The CDR3 region has the DNA TGTGCCAGCAGCGTAGGGGTTTGGGGGCCCCGGCGTGAGCAGTTCTTC. Amino acid sequence: CASSVGVWGPRREQFF.